These 8 T cell receptor beta chains originate from one sample sequenced in a study of T cells in localized non-small cell lung cancer (dated by TCRdb to the early 2020s). Library prep was done by the immunoSEQ multiplex PCR assay. TCRdb took this table from immuneACCESS and kept in-frame rearrangements with V and J called. Such tables lack part of the clones; where checked against another copy, unresolved V genes explain under half of the gap, and the rest is unexplained. The sample yields about 43,000 clones; about 91% were counted once. The top ten hold roughly a tenth of the sample. The starting material was PBMCs, obtained before any cancer treatment. Receptors were obtained from a woman aged 40 to 75 with stage II lung adenocarcinoma.

V and J are TRBV7-4 and TRBJ1-4; no firm D call. The CDR3 length is 14 residues. V was cut by 3 bases and J by 5 bases, with 10 bases left in between. Germline V CDR1 and CDR2: SGHVT, SQSDAQ. The CDR3 loop reads CASSFIGYNEKLFF. In DNA, the CDR3 is TGTGCCAGCAGCTTCATCGGATACAATGAAAAACTGTTTTTT.

This chain uses TRBV5-1 with TRBJ2-4, with D perhaps TRBD1 or TRBD2 (6 bases each). V lost 2 bases, J lost 5 bases, and 11 bases lay in between. The CDR3 contains 14 residues. Germline V CDR1 and CDR2: SGHRS, YFSETQ. The CDR3 region is CASSFTRGQNIQYF. The CDR3 bases are TGCGCCAGCAGCTTCACCCGGGGGCAAAACATTCAGTACTTC.

The chain combines TRBV21-1 with TRBJ2-7; the DNA was not used to check the table's D call, TRBD1. TRBV21-1 is a documented pseudogene. The CDR3 runs to 16 residues. The CDR3 DNA sequence: TGTGCCAGCAGCTCCGGGAAGGACAGGGGACCCTACGAGCAGTACTTC. Protein sequence: CASSSGKDRGPYEQYF.

The chain carries TRBV6-1 and TRBJ2-2; D might be TRBD1 or TRBD2, each matching 5 bases. With 8 bases removed from V and 7 bases from J, the gap between germline ends came to 17 bases. Germline V CDR1 and CDR2: MNHNS, SASEGT. The CDR3 runs 14 residues. CDR3 in DNA: TGTGCCAGCGAGAGGGGCGGGTCGGACGGGGAGCTGTTTTTT. Encoded protein: CASERGGSDGELFF.

This clone was counted a single time. This chain uses TRBV28 with TRBJ2-7; 7 bases line up with TRBD1. Germline V CDR1 and CDR2: MDHEN, SYDVKM. Trimming cost V 4 bases and J 2 bases; bases outside gene matches: 5. This CDR3 comprises 14 residues. This CDR3 reads CASSSPGQPYEQYF. CDR3 nucleotide sequence: TGTGCCAGCAGTTCCCCGGGACAGCCCTACGAGCAGTACTTC.

The rearrangement joins TRBV27 to TRBJ2-2, with no clear D. CDR1 is MNHEY and CDR2 is SMNVEV in the germline V gene (reference sequence). The CDR3 runs 17 residues. V gave up 4 bases and J gave up 2 bases, with 17 bases separating them. DNA of the CDR3: TGTGCCAGCAGTTCAGGTTGGCGAAGCGAAAACACCGGGGAGCTGTTTTTT. It translates to CASSSGWRSENTGELFF.

This chain uses TRBV28 with TRBJ1-6, with D maybe TRBD1 (6 bases). The CDR3 has 14 residues. Trimming stripped 5 bases from V and 6 bases from J, with 11 bases between. The germline gives CDR1 MDHEN, CDR2 SYDVKM. CDR3 DNA: TGTGCCAGCAGTGGTGGACAGACTAATTCACCCCTCCACTTT. It is translated as CASSGGQTNSPLHF.

The chain uses TRBV6-1 and TRBJ1-2, with a tentative D call TRBD1 (6 bases). This CDR3 region has 14 residues. Germline V gene sequence: CDR1 MNHNS, CDR2 SASEGT. The V end lost 11 bases, the J end lost 3 bases, and 19 bases lay between the germline ends. CDR3 sequence: CASTRPGADYGYTF. In DNA form, the CDR3 reads TGTGCCTCCACCCGACCGGGGGCAGACTATGGCTACACCTTC.